This T cell receptor beta chain came from a study of CXCR3-negative and CXCR3-positive naive CD8 T cells (dated by TCRdb to between 2018 and 2021). Some background on the complete study: About 150 million TRB reads were obtained in total, roughly 1.5 +/- 0.3 million reads per library. For the TRBV-TRBJ cluster analysis, the naive subsets came from roughly 5 donors, while the memory cells came from 3 donors. Diversity and physicochemical repertoire analyses were performed on around 10 donors pooled from two independent experiments.

With regard to this clonotype: Its antigen remains unidentified.

Each CD8+ T cell subset was flow-sorted in triplicate, with some 300,000 cells per subset placed directly into RLT lysis buffer. Naive CD8+ T cells were defined stringently as CD45RO-CCR7+CD27+CD95- to exclude memory contaminants. Peripheral blood mononuclear cells were isolated from buffy coats by standard density gradient centrifugation. Naive CXCR3-negative and CXCR3-positive CD8+ T cells were flow-sorted on a FACSAria III. Total RNA was extracted from sorted cells using an RNeasy Mini Kit. The CDR3 numbers 13 residues from cysteine through phenylalanine. DNA was not recorded. CDR1 and CDR2 are read off the germline V gene as KGHSH and LQKENI. Results and caveats for the whole study, not just this receptor: TRB CDR3s from CXCR3-positive naive cells showed higher hydrophobicity (lower Kidera factor 4), lower energy, and higher strength and volume indices than CXCR3-negative naive cells. TRBV-TRBJ usage was similar between naive CXCR3-negative and CXCR3-positive cells from the same donor, while memory cells showed distinct patterns. Both naive subsets had comparably high repertoire diversity, while memory CD8+ T cells had much lower repertoire diversity. CXCR3 expression partially decreased after cryopreservation, so most assays used freshly isolated PBMCs. Because surface CD5, which has been linked to self-reactivity in mice, was comparable between naive subsets, TCR interaction strength was also inferred from TRB CDR3 physicochemical properties.

Sequenced using a NextSeq 550. The Human TCR Profiling Kit (MiLaboratory) was used to make UMI-labeled 5' RACE TRB cDNA libraries. cDNA synthesis used the entire amount of extracted RNA, and PCR amplification then used the entire amount of cDNA produced. Libraries were prepared in parallel with an identical number of PCR cycles. Regarding the original processing steps: With a requirement of at least two reads per UMI, MIGEC and MiXCR extracted about 50,000 +/- 10,000 unique UMI-labeled TRB cDNA molecules per library. An average of approximately 40,000 +/- 10,000 functional in-frame TRB CDR3 nucleotide clonotypes without stop codons was found per library. Diversity metrics, including normalized Shannon-Wiener and Chao1, were computed in VDJtools after downsampling to 5000 UMI-labeled TRB molecules per sample. Clonotype-size-weighted physicochemical properties of the central five CDR3 residues (interaction energy, strength, volume and Kidera factor 4) were computed in VDJtools. Reads reprocessed by TCRdb are summarized as one entry per CDR3 protein sequence, and DNA is absent. The V and J calls and clone size come from TCRdb's table, not from the authors' own analysis. This sample's clone table shows 100,000 to 150,000 distinct CDR3 sequences. Clones ranked in the top ten supply about 0.48% of the sample.

The clonotype was recovered from a human donor in good health. Some clones in this sample may be carry-over from other donors' samples. The receptor chain draws on TRBV18 and TRBJ2-3; TCRdb's D call of TRBD2 is untestable without DNA. Specimen: naive CXCR3- CD8+ T cells from blood. What the cell subset or site label conveys for this sample: CD45RO-CCR7+CD27+CD95- naive CD8+ T cells lacking CXCR3 (TNR3-). The CDR3: CASSAGGSDTQYF. The full variable domain, with segments outside the CDR3 supplied by the reference TRBV18 and TRBJ2-3 proteins, appears as NAGVMQNPRHLVRRRGQEARLRCSPMKGHSHVYWYRQLPEEGLKFMVYLQKENIIDESGMPKERFSAEFPKEGPSILRIQQVVRGDSAAYFCASSAGGSDTQYFGPGTRLTVL.